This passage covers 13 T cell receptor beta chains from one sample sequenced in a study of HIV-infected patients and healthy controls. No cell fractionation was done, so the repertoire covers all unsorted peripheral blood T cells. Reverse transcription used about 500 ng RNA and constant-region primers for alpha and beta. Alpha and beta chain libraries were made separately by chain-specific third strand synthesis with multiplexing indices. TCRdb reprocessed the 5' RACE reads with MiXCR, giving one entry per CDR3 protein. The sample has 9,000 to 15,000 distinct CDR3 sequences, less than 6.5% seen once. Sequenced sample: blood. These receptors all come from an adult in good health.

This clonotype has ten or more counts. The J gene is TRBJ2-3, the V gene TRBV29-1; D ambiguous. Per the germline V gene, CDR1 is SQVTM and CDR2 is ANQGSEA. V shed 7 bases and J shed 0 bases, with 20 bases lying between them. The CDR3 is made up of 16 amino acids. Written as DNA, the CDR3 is TGCAGCGCCCTGCTCCGGGTACCCTCTAGCACAGATACGCAGTATTTT. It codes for CSALLRVPSSTDTQYF.

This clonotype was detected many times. The CDR3 nucleotides read TGTGCCAGCAGCTTAGAGTTGAACACTGAAGCTTTCTTT. Its protein product is CASSLELNTEAFF. The chain uses TRBV13 and TRBJ1-1; D is unclear. CDR3 length equals 13 residues. The germline V gene has CDR1 PRHDT and CDR2 FYEKMQ (reference sequence). Trimming pared 1 base from V and 0 bases from J, leaving 3 bases between.

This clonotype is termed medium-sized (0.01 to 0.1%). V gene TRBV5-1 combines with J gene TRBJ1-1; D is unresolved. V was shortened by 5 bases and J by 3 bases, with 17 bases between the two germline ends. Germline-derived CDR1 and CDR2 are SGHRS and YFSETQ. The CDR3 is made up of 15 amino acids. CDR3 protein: CASSKFGVQDTEAFF. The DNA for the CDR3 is TGCGCCAGCAGTAAATTCGGGGTTCAAGACACTGAAGCTTTCTTT.

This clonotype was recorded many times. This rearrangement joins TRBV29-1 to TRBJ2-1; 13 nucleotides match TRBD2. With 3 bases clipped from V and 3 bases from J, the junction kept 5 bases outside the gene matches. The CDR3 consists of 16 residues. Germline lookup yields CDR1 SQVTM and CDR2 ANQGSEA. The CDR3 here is CSVDGGLAGNYNEQFF. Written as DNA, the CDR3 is TGCAGCGTTGATGGGGGACTAGCGGGGAACTACAATGAGCAGTTCTTC.

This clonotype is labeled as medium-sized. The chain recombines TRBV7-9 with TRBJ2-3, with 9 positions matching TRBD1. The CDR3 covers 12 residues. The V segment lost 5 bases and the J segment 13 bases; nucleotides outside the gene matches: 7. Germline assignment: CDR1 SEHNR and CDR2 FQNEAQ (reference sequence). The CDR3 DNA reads TGTGCCAGCAGCCACCGGGACAGGGAGGAGTATTTT. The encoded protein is CASSHRDREEYF.

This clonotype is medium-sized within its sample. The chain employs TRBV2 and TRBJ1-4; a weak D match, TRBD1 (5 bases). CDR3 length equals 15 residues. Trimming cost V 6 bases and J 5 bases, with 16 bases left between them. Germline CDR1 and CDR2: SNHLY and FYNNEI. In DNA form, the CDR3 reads TGTGCCAGCAGCGCCCAGGGTAACTTCAATGAAAAACTGTTTTTT. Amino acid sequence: CASSAQGNFNEKLFF.

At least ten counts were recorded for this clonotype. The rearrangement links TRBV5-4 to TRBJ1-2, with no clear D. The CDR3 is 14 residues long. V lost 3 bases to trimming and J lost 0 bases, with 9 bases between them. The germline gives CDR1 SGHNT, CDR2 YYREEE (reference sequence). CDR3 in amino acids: CASSSVFTNYGYTF. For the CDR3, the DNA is TGTGCCAGCAGCTCGGTGTTCACTAACTATGGCTACACCTTC.

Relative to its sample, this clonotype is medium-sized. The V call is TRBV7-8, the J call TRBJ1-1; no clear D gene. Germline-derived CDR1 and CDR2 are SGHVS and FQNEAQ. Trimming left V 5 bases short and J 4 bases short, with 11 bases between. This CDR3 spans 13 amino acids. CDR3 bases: TGTGCCAGCAGCCCAAACAGTCGCACTGAAGCTTTCTTT. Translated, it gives CASSPNSRTEAFF.

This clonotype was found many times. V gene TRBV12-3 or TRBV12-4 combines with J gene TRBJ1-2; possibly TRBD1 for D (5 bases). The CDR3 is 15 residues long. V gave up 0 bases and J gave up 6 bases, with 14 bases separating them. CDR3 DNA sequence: TGTGCCAGCAGTTTAGCGAGTGGAGGGGCAGATGGCTACACCTTC. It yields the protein CASSLASGGADGYTF.

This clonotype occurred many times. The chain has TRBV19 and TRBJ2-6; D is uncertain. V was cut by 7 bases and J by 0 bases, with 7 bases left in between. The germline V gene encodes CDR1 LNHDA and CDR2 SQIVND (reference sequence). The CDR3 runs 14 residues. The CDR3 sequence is CASMDLSGANVLTF. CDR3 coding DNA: TGTGCCAGTATGGACCTCTCTGGGGCCAACGTCCTGACTTTC.

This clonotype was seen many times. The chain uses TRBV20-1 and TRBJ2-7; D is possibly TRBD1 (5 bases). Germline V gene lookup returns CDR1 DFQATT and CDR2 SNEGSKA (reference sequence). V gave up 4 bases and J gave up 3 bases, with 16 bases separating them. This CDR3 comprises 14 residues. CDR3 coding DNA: TGCAGTGCTATATCCACCCACAGGAACTACGAGCAGTACTTC. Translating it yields CSAISTHRNYEQYF.

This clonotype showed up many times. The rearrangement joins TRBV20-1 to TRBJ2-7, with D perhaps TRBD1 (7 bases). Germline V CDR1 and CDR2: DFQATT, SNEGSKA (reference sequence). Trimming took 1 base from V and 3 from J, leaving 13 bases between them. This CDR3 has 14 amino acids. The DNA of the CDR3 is TGCAGTGCTAGAGGGCAGGGGGGAATCTACGAGCAGTACTTC. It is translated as CSARGQGGIYEQYF.

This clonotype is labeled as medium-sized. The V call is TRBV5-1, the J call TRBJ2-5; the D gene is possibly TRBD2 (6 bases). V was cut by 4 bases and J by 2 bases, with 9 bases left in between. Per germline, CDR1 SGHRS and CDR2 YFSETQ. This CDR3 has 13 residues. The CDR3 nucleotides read TGCGCCAGCAGCAAGGGACTTCAAGAGACCCAGTACTTC. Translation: CASSKGLQETQYF.